This T cell receptor beta chain was recorded in a study of T cells in Graves' hyperthyroidism and ophthalmopathy. This clonotype occurred many times. What it binds is unknown. Amplification targeted TCR beta CDR3 regions from RNA transcripts. TCR CDR3 underwent first-round RT-PCR with the HTBI primer set. Using its own MiXCR run on the multiplex PCR reads, TCRdb lists one record per CDR3 protein. Altogether nearly 750,000 distinct CDR3 sequences are present, about 35% being singletons, with the ten largest covering around 29%. Notes on the study in general: Ophthalmopathy, as predicted by the model, came a median 6.5 months after the prediction.

Used for diagnoses were clinical symptoms, serum thyroxine and TRAb, thyroid ultrasound and orbital computed tomography. PBMCs were sourced from about 10 ml fresh peripheral blood. The CDR3 has 14 amino acids. V gave up 2 bases and J gave up 6 bases; unmatched junction bases: 6. In germline, CDR1 is SNHLY, CDR2 FYNNEI. The V and J genes are TRBV2 and TRBJ2-7; 8 positions agree with TRBD2. This TCR derives from a woman aged 40 to 50 with Graves' hyperthyroidism. The sequencing input was blood. CDR3 DNA: TGTGCCAGCAGTGAAAATTCGGGGGGGCTCGAGCAGTACTTC. Translating it yields CASSENSGGLEQYF.